These T cell receptor beta chains were read from a single sample in a study of CD8 T cells in ankylosing spondylitis. One entry per CDR3 protein, called by TCRdb with MiXCR from the 5' RACE reads. The table shows approximately 100,000 distinct CDR3 sequences, with around 24% occurring only once. Sequencing was carried out using synovial fluid, either unsorted or a sorted T cell fraction (not recorded which). These receptors came from a male donor with ankylosing spondylitis. Both conserved end residues are part of each CDR3. Fields, in order: V gene, clone size, D gene, J gene, CDR3 protein, CDR3 DNA. A D gene is named only where the DNA matches it firmly. Some rows mark clone size as missing; the rest say once, few, many or name a class of expanded clone.

v_gene: TRBV2
abundance: .
d_gene: TRBD1
j_gene: TRBJ2-4
CDR3aa: CASSLYGQAAKNIQYF
CDR3nt: TGTGCCAGCAGTCTTTATGGACAGGCAGCCAAAAACATTCAGTACTTC

v_gene: TRBV7-8
abundance: many
d_gene: .
j_gene: TRBJ2-7
CDR3aa: CASSLGNTYEQYF
CDR3nt: TGTGCCAGCAGCTTAGGTAACACCTACGAGCAGTACTTC

v_gene: TRBV7-9
abundance: many
d_gene: .
j_gene: TRBJ1-4
CDR3aa: CASSLEGRSNEKLFF
CDR3nt: TGTGCCAGCAGCTTAGAGGGACGGAGTAATGAAAAACTGTTTTTT

v_gene: TRBV11-2
abundance: .
d_gene: .
j_gene: TRBJ1-1
CDR3aa: CASSLPPGAFF
CDR3nt: TGTGCCAGCAGCCTCCCCCCCGGCGCTTTCTTT

v_gene: TRBV14
abundance: .
d_gene: .
j_gene: TRBJ1-1
CDR3aa: CASSQERSGTEAFF
CDR3nt: TGTGCCAGCAGCCAAGAAAGATCGGGAACTGAAGCTTTCTTT

v_gene: TRBV29-1
abundance: many
d_gene: .
j_gene: TRBJ1-5
CDR3aa: CSVLAGRGNQPQHF
CDR3nt: TGCAGCGTTCTCGCAGGGAGGGGCAATCAGCCCCAGCATTTT

v_gene: TRBV11-2
abundance: .
d_gene: .
j_gene: TRBJ1-6
CDR3aa: CASSFTGRSPLHF
CDR3nt: TGTGCCAGCAGCTTTACAGGGAGGTCACCCCTCCACTTT

v_gene: TRBV6-1
abundance: .
d_gene: .
j_gene: TRBJ1-5
CDR3aa: CASSETSGSLNQPQHF
CDR3nt: TGTGCCAGCAGTGAAACATCTGGGAGTCTCAATCAGCCCCAGCATTTT

v_gene: TRBV3-1
abundance: .
d_gene: .
j_gene: TRBJ2-4
CDR3aa: CASSQVGAKNIQYF
CDR3nt: TGTGCCAGCAGCCAAGTGGGAGCCAAAAACATTCAGTACTTC

v_gene: TRBV20-1
abundance: many
d_gene: TRBD2
j_gene: TRBJ2-3
CDR3aa: CSVHSGSTDTQYF
CDR3nt: TGCAGTGTACATAGCGGGAGCACAGATACGCAGTATTTT

v_gene: TRBV4-1
abundance: .
d_gene: TRBD1
j_gene: TRBJ2-5
CDR3aa: CASSQADRNGGETQYF
CDR3nt: TGCGCCAGCAGCCAAGCGGACAGGAATGGGGGAGAGACCCAGTACTTC

v_gene: TRBV10-3
abundance: .
d_gene: TRBD2
j_gene: TRBJ2-5
CDR3aa: CASERGQLGEETQYF
CDR3nt: TGTGCCAGCGAGCGGGGCCAACTGGGGGAAGAGACCCAGTACTTC

v_gene: TRBV12-3/TRBV12-4
abundance: many
d_gene: .
j_gene: TRBJ2-2
CDR3aa: CASSITLNTGELFF
CDR3nt: TGTGCCAGCAGTATCACCTTGAACACCGGGGAGCTGTTTTTT

v_gene: TRBV12-3/TRBV12-4
abundance: .
d_gene: .
j_gene: TRBJ1-2
CDR3aa: CASTQGGLDGYTF
CDR3nt: TGTGCCAGCACCCAGGGTGGGTTGGATGGCTACACCTTC

v_gene: TRBV5-1
abundance: .
d_gene: TRBD2
j_gene: TRBJ2-1
CDR3aa: CASSPPGLARYNDQFF
CDR3nt: TGCGCCAGCAGCCCTCCGGGACTAGCCAGGTACAATGACCAGTTCTTC

v_gene: TRBV2
abundance: .
d_gene: TRBD2
j_gene: TRBJ2-1
CDR3aa: CASRRLAGSYNEQFF
CDR3nt: TGTGCCAGCAGGAGACTAGCGGGCTCCTACAATGAGCAGTTCTTC

v_gene: TRBV4-2
abundance: few
d_gene: .
j_gene: TRBJ1-5
CDR3aa: CASSQGPGSSNQPQHF
CDR3nt: TGTGCCAGCAGCCAAGGCCCCGGTTCTAGCAATCAGCCCCAGCATTTT

v_gene: TRBV9
abundance: .
d_gene: .
j_gene: TRBJ2-3
CDR3aa: CASSVSRSTDTQYF
CDR3nt: TGTGCCAGCAGCGTATCGCGGAGCACAGATACGCAGTATTTT

v_gene: TRBV3-1
abundance: many
d_gene: .
j_gene: TRBJ1-3
CDR3aa: CASSQGTRSGNTIYF
CDR3nt: TGTGCCAGCAGCCAGGGAACCCGCTCTGGAAACACCATATATTTT

v_gene: TRBV12-3/TRBV12-4
abundance: .
d_gene: .
j_gene: TRBJ2-7
CDR3aa: CASSWGHIYEQYF
CDR3nt: TGTGCCAGCAGTTGGGGACATATCTACGAGCAGTACTTC

v_gene: TRBV3-1
abundance: .
d_gene: .
j_gene: TRBJ1-2
CDR3aa: CASSQSSVERDGYTF
CDR3nt: TGTGCCAGCAGCCAAAGTAGCGTCGAGAGGGATGGCTACACCTTC

v_gene: TRBV5-1
abundance: many
d_gene: TRBD1
j_gene: TRBJ2-1
CDR3aa: CASSLTGGYVFDEQFF
CDR3nt: TGCGCCAGCAGCTTGACAGGGGGATACGTCTTCGATGAGCAGTTCTTC

v_gene: TRBV10-3
abundance: .
d_gene: .
j_gene: TRBJ2-5
CDR3aa: CAIALQEGETQYF
CDR3nt: TGTGCCATCGCTTTACAGGAGGGAGAGACCCAGTACTTC

v_gene: TRBV20-1
abundance: .
d_gene: .
j_gene: TRBJ2-3
CDR3aa: CSAGRWGSSDTQYF
CDR3nt: TGCAGTGCCGGGAGATGGGGGAGTTCGGATACGCAGTATTTT

v_gene: TRBV24-1
abundance: .
d_gene: .
j_gene: TRBJ2-7
CDR3aa: CATSDPAGAYEQYF
CDR3nt: TGTGCCACCAGTGACCCCGCAGGGGCGTACGAGCAGTACTTC

v_gene: TRBV27
abundance: .
d_gene: TRBD2
j_gene: TRBJ2-2
CDR3aa: CAAGLAGVIDTGELFF
CDR3nt: TGTGCCGCGGGACTAGCGGGAGTAATTGACACCGGGGAGCTGTTTTTT

v_gene: TRBV2
abundance: .
d_gene: .
j_gene: TRBJ2-1
CDR3aa: CASSGLSGEQFF
CDR3nt: TGTGCCAGCAGTGGACTATCGGGAGAGCAGTTCTTC